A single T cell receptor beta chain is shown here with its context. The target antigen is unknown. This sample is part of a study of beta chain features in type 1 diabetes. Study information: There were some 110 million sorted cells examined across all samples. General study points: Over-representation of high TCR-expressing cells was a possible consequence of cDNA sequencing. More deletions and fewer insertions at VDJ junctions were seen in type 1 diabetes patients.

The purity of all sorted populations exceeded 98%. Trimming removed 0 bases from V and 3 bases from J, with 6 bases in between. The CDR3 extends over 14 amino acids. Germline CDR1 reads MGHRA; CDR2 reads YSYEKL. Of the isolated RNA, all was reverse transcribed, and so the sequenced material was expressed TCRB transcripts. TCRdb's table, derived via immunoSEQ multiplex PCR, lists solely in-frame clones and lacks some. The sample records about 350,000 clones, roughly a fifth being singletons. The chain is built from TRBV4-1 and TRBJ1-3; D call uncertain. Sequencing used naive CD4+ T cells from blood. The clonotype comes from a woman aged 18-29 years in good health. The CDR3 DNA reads TGCGCCAGCAGCCAAGATACAAGTGGAAACACCATATATTTT. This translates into CASSQDTSGNTIYF.